This T cell receptor beta chain was observed in a study of blood T cell repertoires in COVID-19. The wider study: The origin of the acute and convalescent COVID-19 samples was the United States, Italy and Spain. The analysed material was cDNA or gDNA that came from T cells, B-cell-depleted T cells, or PBMCs.

V was shortened by 4 bases and J by 8 bases, with 8 bases between the two germline ends. The CDR3 covers 11 residues. Germline CDR1 is MNHEY and CDR2 is SVGAGI. Sequencing was performed with immunoSEQ multiplex PCR; in TCRdb, only in-frame clones are kept and a portion is missing. There are some 340,000 clones in the sample; about 83% occur only once, and approximately 3.1% lies in the top ten. The sequencing input was peripheral blood. The receptor's source is a man younger than 45 with active or convalescent COVID-19. V gene TRBV6-5 combines with J gene TRBJ1-1, with D uncertain. The CDR3 nucleotides read TGTGCCAGCAGTTCAGATCTCGAAGCTTTCTTT. Amino acids: CASSSDLEAFF.